The 29 T cell receptor beta chains listed next were all sequenced from one sample in a study of identical twins (dated by TCRdb to 2016 to 2017). Library generation was performed with 5' RACE. Sequencing used an Illumina HiSeq 2000. TCRdb passed the public sequencing reads through fastp at Q25 and MiXCR, retaining productive beta sequences. For every CDR3 protein sequence, its rows merge into one entry that carries the most common genes and DNA. This sample comprises hundreds of thousands of distinct CDR3 sequences, around 12% of them detected only once. Roughly 1.6% of the sample is taken by the ten largest. This same sample was also taken into another study, of yellow fever vaccine responses in identical twins.

Sequenced material: PBMCs. The source is a woman in her late teens or twenties in good health.

V usage is TRBV28 and J usage is TRBJ2-7; no clear D. V lost 5 bases and J lost 2, with 13 bases in between. CDR1 MDHEN and CDR2 SYDVKM come from the germline V gene. The CDR3 contains 14 residues. The CDR3 reads CASSVNRRTYEQYF. In nucleotides, the CDR3 is TGTGCCAGCAGTGTAAATCGAAGAACCTACGAGCAGTACTTC.

At least ten counts were recorded for this clonotype. The genes are TRBV7-3 and TRBJ2-1; D ambiguous. Per the germline V gene, CDR1 is SGHTA and CDR2 is FQGTGA. This CDR3 contains 12 residues. V was clipped by 1 base and J by 9 bases, with 7 bases between them. This CDR3 is CASSLNGAEQFF. CDR3 DNA sequence: TGTGCCAGCAGCTTAAACGGCGCTGAGCAGTTCTTC.

This chain links TRBV2 with TRBJ2-7; possibly TRBD1 or TRBD2 for D (6 bases each). Germline CDR1 and CDR2: SNHLY and FYNNEI. The CDR3 consists of 16 residues. The V and J ends lost 4 bases and 0 bases respectively, with 16 bases between them. The CDR3 sequence is CASSALGGVSSYEQYF. CDR3 nucleotide sequence: TGTGCCAGCAGTGCCCTCGGGGGCGTTAGCTCCTACGAGCAGTACTTC.

This clonotype has only a few counts. V and J are TRBV29-1 and TRBJ1-1; 7 bases fit TRBD1. This CDR3 is 13 amino acids long. The V segment lost 7 bases and the J segment 0 bases; nucleotides outside the gene matches: 5. Germline loops: CDR1 SQVTM, CDR2 ANQGSEA. In nucleotides, the CDR3 is TGCAGCGCCGGGACAGACATGAACACTGAAGCTTTCTTT. As protein: CSAGTDMNTEAFF.

This chain uses TRBV6-2 or TRBV6-3 with TRBJ2-7; 9 nucleotides line up with TRBD2. The J segment lost 2 bases and the V segment lost 3 bases, leaving 8 bases of the junction unmatched. The germline CDR1 and CDR2 sequences are MNHEY and SVGEGT. The CDR3 consists of 16 residues. CDR3 protein: CASSYYETSGPYEQYF. The CDR3 coding sequence is TGTGCCAGCAGTTATTACGAAACTAGCGGGCCCTACGAGCAGTACTTC.

This clonotype turned up a few times. The chain is built from TRBV5-1 and TRBJ2-1, with D uncertain. This CDR3 is 15 amino acids long. The germline gives CDR1 SGHRS, CDR2 YFSETQ. The V and J ends lost 0 bases and 4 bases respectively, with 11 bases between them. In DNA, the CDR3 is TGCGCCAGCAGCTTGGGTACTTGGTCTTACAATGAGCAGTTCTTC. It is translated as CASSLGTWSYNEQFF.

This clonotype was seen only a few times. The chain uses TRBV7-6 and TRBJ1-1; maybe TRBD1 (5 bases). V was shortened by 0 bases and J by 6 bases, with 11 bases between the two germline ends. The CDR3 covers 14 residues. The V gene's germline CDR1 is SGHVS and CDR2 FNYEAQ. The CDR3 DNA sequence: TGTGCCAGCAGCTTAGCGAGTAAGGGGTCTGAAGCTTTCTTT. Translated: CASSLASKGSEAFF.

This clonotype was counted a few times. The chain joins TRBV6-1 to TRBJ2-7; D is undetermined. The CDR3 loop spans 15 amino acids. With 6 bases removed from V and 3 bases from J, the gap between germline ends came to 18 bases. Germline V gives CDR1 MNHNS, CDR2 SASEGT. The CDR3 DNA reads TGTGCCAGCAGCCTCCTGAGGCTACGCGGCTACGAGCAGTACTTC. Translated, it gives CASSLLRLRGYEQYF.

This clonotype appeared many times. The CDR3 DNA reads TGTGCCAGCAGTTTTGGGACAGGGGACTACGAGCAGTACTTC. Translation: CASSFGTGDYEQYF. The chain couples TRBV12-3 or TRBV12-4 to TRBJ2-7; TRBD1 agrees at 10 bases. Trimming took 3 bases from V and 3 from J; bases not matched to a gene: 2. The CDR3 extends over 14 amino acids.

This clonotype came up many times. This sequence joins TRBV5-1 and TRBJ2-1, with D possibly matching TRBD1 (5 bases). Germline V gene lookup returns CDR1 SGHRS and CDR2 YFSETQ. CDR3 length: 15 residues. V gave up 1 base and J gave up 10 bases, with 18 bases separating them. The CDR3 reads CASSLFGPSSGEQFF. The CDR3 region has the DNA TGCGCCAGCAGCTTGTTCGGACCCTCGTCAGGGGAGCAGTTCTTC.

In its sample, this clonotype was seen a few times. The chain joins TRBV7-9 to TRBJ1-6, with 7 bases matching TRBD1. With 5 bases clipped from V and 8 bases from J, the junction kept 6 bases outside the gene matches. This CDR3 is built from 14 residues. Germline V gene sequence: CDR1 SEHNR, CDR2 FQNEAQ (reference sequence). The CDR3 sequence: CASSKDRVDSPLHF. CDR3 nucleotides: TGTGCCAGCAGCAAAGACAGGGTTGATTCACCCCTCCACTTT.

The chain employs TRBV29-1 and TRBJ2-7; D tentatively fits TRBD1 or TRBD2 (5 bases each). Germline loops: CDR1 SQVTM, CDR2 ANQGSEA. The CDR3 sequence is 14 residues long. Trimming cost V 6 bases and J 0 bases, with 15 bases left between them. The CDR3 reads CSVGDPPSSYEQYF. CDR3 coding DNA: TGCAGCGTCGGGGACCCGCCGAGCTCCTACGAGCAGTACTTC.

The gene calls are TRBV6-1 and TRBJ2-7; D unclear. V was trimmed by 7 bases and J by 6 bases, leaving 22 bases between them. CDR1 is MNHNS and CDR2 is SASEGT in the germline V gene. The CDR3 covers 15 residues. The CDR3 here is CASNPDGNRALEQYF. In nucleotides, the CDR3 is TGTGCCAGCAACCCCGATGGGAATAGGGCTCTCGAGCAGTACTTC.

In this sample, this clonotype turned up many times. The chain uses TRBV20-1 and TRBJ2-1; D might be TRBD2 (6 bases). CDR1 is DFQATT and CDR2 is SNEGSKA in the germline V gene (reference sequence). Trimming left V 2 bases short and J 6 bases short, with 11 bases between. This CDR3 comprises 13 residues. Here the CDR3 reads CSARLAPSNEQFF. The CDR3 DNA follows: TGCAGTGCTAGACTAGCGCCTTCCAATGAGCAGTTCTTC.

This clonotype came up a few times. This chain uses TRBV10-3 with TRBJ2-6, with D maybe TRBD1 (5 bases). Trimming took off 6 bases at V and 2 bases at J, with 17 bases between the two ends. This CDR3 has 17 residues. Germline loops: CDR1 ENHRY, CDR2 SYGVKD. DNA of the CDR3: TGTGCCATCAGCCCCGTGGCAGGGATGACTGGGGCCAACGTCCTGACTTTC. It is translated as CAISPVAGMTGANVLTF.

The chain uses TRBV27 and TRBJ2-7, with 9 nucleotides matching TRBD2. The V gene's germline CDR1 is MNHEY and CDR2 SMNVEV (reference sequence). CDR3 length: 15 residues. The trim removed 5 bases at V and 0 bases at J, leaving 5 bases unmatched. The chain's CDR3 is CASSGASGASYEQYF. CDR3 in DNA: TGTGCCAGCAGTGGCGCTAGCGGGGCCTCCTACGAGCAGTACTTC.

This clonotype was counted at least ten times. The chain has TRBV11-2 and TRBJ2-1; 7 bases are a match to TRBD1. CDR1 is SGHAT, CDR2 FQNNGV, per germline. CDR3 size: 13 residues. The junction had 5 bases not matched to a gene; V was cut back by 2 bases and J by 10 bases. The CDR3 bases are TGTGCCAGCAGCTTAACAGGGGTAAGGGAGCAGTTCTTC. Amino acid sequence: CASSLTGVREQFF.

The sample holds a few counts of this clonotype. The rearrangement uses TRBV20-1 and TRBJ2-1; D unclear. Germline V gene data show CDR1 as DFQATT and CDR2 as SNEGSKA (reference sequence). CDR3 length equals 12 residues. The V gene lost 1 base and the J gene lost 6 bases, with 7 bases spanning the gap. CDR3 amino acids: CSARGDLNEQFF. In DNA form, the CDR3 reads TGCAGTGCTAGAGGGGATCTCAATGAGCAGTTCTTC.

There are a few counts of this clonotype. The chain recombines TRBV4-1 with TRBJ2-3, with TRBD2 identical over 8 bases. With 2 bases clipped from V and 4 bases from J, the junction kept 8 bases outside the gene matches. The CDR3 contains 16 residues. Germline V gene lookup returns CDR1 MGHRA and CDR2 YSYEKL. The CDR3 DNA is TGCGCCAGCAGCCAATACGGGGGGGTGGGACCAGATACGCAGTATTTT. Translation: CASSQYGGVGPDTQYF.

J is TRBJ2-7 and V is TRBV20-1; possibly TRBD2 for D (5 bases). Germline lookup yields CDR1 DFQATT and CDR2 SNEGSKA (reference sequence). This CDR3 has 13 amino acids. The CDR3 reads CSVTDSKSYEQYF. The CDR3 nucleotides read TGCAGCGTCACGGACTCCAAGTCCTACGAGCAGTACTTC.

This clonotype was seen repeatedly, ten times or more. The CDR3 loop is CASSLSSDQETQYF. CDR3 coding DNA: TGTGCCAGCAGTTTGAGTAGCGACCAAGAGACCCAGTACTTC. This chain connects TRBV12-3 or TRBV12-4 to TRBJ2-5, with D possibly TRBD2 on 5 matching bases. This CDR3 is built from 14 residues. With 3 bases removed from V and 0 bases from J, the gap between germline ends came to 8 bases.

The V and J genes are TRBV12-3 or TRBV12-4 and TRBJ2-7, with TRBD2 identical over 8 bases. The CDR3 has 14 amino acids. J gave up 2 bases and V 3 bases, and 3 bases lay outside the gene matches. The CDR3 DNA follows: TGTGCCAGCAGTTTCACGGGGGGGCCCTACGAGCAGTACTTC. Translating gives CASSFTGGPYEQYF.

This clonotype was found many times. This sequence joins TRBV12-3 or TRBV12-4 and TRBJ2-7, with 7 positions matching TRBD2. V lost 6 bases to trimming and J lost 3 bases; unmatched junction nucleotides: 5. This CDR3 is 13 amino acids long. The DNA of the CDR3 is TGTGCCAGCAGGACCGGGGGGTTCTACGAGCAGTACTTC. Translation: CASRTGGFYEQYF.

This clonotype came up many times. The chain carries TRBV5-1 and TRBJ2-1; D is ambiguous. CDR3 length equals 14 residues. Germline V gene lookup returns CDR1 SGHRS and CDR2 YFSETQ. The ends were cut back, 2 bases at V and 4 bases at J, with 10 bases in the middle. The CDR3 is CASSLGPGYNEQFF. Here the CDR3 DNA reads TGCGCCAGCAGCTTAGGCCCAGGTTACAATGAGCAGTTCTTC.

This clonotype showed up many times. The rearrangement uses TRBV12-5 and TRBJ1-4; TRBD1 agrees at 8 bases. The germline V gene encodes CDR1 LGHNT and CDR2 FRNRAP. The CDR3 loop spans 15 amino acids. J gave up 4 bases and V 6 bases, and 7 bases lay outside the gene matches. CDR3 loop: CASGKDRAGNEKLFF. The DNA of the CDR3 is TGTGCTAGTGGCAAGGACAGGGCCGGTAATGAAAAACTGTTTTTT.

This rearrangement joins TRBV7-6 to TRBJ2-1, with D perhaps assigned TRBD1 or TRBD2 (6 bases each). In germline, CDR1 is SGHVS, CDR2 FNYEAQ. This CDR3 has 15 amino acids. The V end lost 5 bases, the J end lost 7 bases, and 18 bases lay between the germline ends. The CDR3 reads CASSRGGAQGNEQFF. The CDR3 coding sequence is TGTGCCAGCAGCCGTGGAGGGGCGCAGGGGAATGAGCAGTTCTTC.

This clonotype was found a few times. In DNA, the CDR3 is TGTGCCAGCAGCTCGACCCGACGGGACTACAATGAGCAGTTCTTC. It yields the protein CASSSTRRDYNEQFF. The V gene is TRBV13, the J gene TRBJ2-1; weak D call: TRBD2 (5 bases). Trimming cost V 4 bases and J 3 bases, with 13 bases left between them. Germline CDR1 reads PRHDT; CDR2 reads FYEKMQ (reference sequence). This CDR3 region has 15 residues.

The rearrangement uses TRBV11-2 and TRBJ2-5; TRBD2 matches 12 bases. Germline lookup yields CDR1 SGHAT and CDR2 FQNNGV. V lost 5 bases to trimming and J lost 3 bases; unmatched junction nucleotides: 4. The CDR3 sequence is 15 residues long. This CDR3 reads CASSGTSGRKETQYF. The CDR3 nucleotides read TGTGCCAGCAGCGGGACTAGCGGGCGAAAAGAGACCCAGTACTTC.

This clonotype turned up a few times. V usage is TRBV29-1 and J usage is TRBJ1-1; D not resolved. Germline assignment: CDR1 SQVTM and CDR2 ANQGSEA. The CDR3 runs to 12 residues. Trimming pared 6 bases from V and 1 base from J, leaving 9 bases between. CDR3: CSVPTENTEAFF. The CDR3 region has the DNA TGCAGCGTCCCGACTGAGAACACTGAAGCTTTCTTT.